This T cell receptor beta chain appears in the sequencing data of a study of neoadjuvant anti-PD-1 for oral cavity cancer. Study background: Patients without progression got a fourth dose around day 43. Study-wide results and limits: With a few patients per group, TCR findings need larger cohorts.

The time point was: after neoadjuvant nivolumab, at surgical resection. The assay was immunoSEQ multiplex PCR, and TCRdb's table has in-frame clones only and misses some. The sample yields 6,000 to 9,000 clones, roughly three fifths seen once. Note on this clone: Its antigen is unknown.

The clonotype was recovered from a person aged 35-79 years with oral cavity squamous cell carcinoma. Here the sequenced sample was PBMCs, taken after nivolumab (anti-PD-1) treatment.

The CDR3 is CASSLQGNQAPLHF. CDR3 DNA sequence: TGCGCCAGCAGCTTACAGGGGAATCAGGCACCCCTCCACTTT. J is TRBJ1-6 and V is TRBV5-1, with 7 bases identical to TRBD1. Unmatched junction bases numbered 7, after V lost 2 bases and J lost 11 bases. The germline gives CDR1 SGHRS, CDR2 YFSETQ. The CDR3 has 14 amino acids.